The subject of this entry is one T cell receptor (beta chain). Its antigen is not identified. Clones were sequenced by immunoSEQ multiplex PCR, and TCRdb holds only the in-frame ones, with some missing. The sample yields under 65,000 clones, roughly three quarters seen once. The ends were cut back, 0 bases at V and 4 bases at J, with 13 bases in the middle. In germline, CDR1 is SGHRS, CDR2 YFSETQ. The CDR3 runs 15 residues. Time point noted: baseline pretreatment blood. Treatment indicated: 15 Gy SBRT to primary tumor, nephrectomy 4 weeks later. Blood was sampled at baseline, 2 weeks and 4 weeks after SBRT. The patient's renal cell carcinoma had clear cell pathology. The sample belongs to a study of radiation and T cells in renal cell carcinoma. Study-level background: Nephrectomy followed 15 Gy stereotactic body radiation by 4 weeks.

Findings and limits, study-wide: No pretreatment tumor biopsies were available for baseline clonotypes.

The receptor comes from a man aged 55 to 69 with renal cell carcinoma. The specimen comprised blood, sampled from a patient whose treatment included radiotherapy and nephrectomy. The rearrangement joins TRBV5-1 to TRBJ1-1; tentatively, D is TRBD1 (5 bases). The CDR3 loop is CASSLAGLGGTEAFF. CDR3 nucleotide sequence: TGCGCCAGCAGCTTGGCAGGGCTGGGGGGCACTGAAGCTTTCTTT.